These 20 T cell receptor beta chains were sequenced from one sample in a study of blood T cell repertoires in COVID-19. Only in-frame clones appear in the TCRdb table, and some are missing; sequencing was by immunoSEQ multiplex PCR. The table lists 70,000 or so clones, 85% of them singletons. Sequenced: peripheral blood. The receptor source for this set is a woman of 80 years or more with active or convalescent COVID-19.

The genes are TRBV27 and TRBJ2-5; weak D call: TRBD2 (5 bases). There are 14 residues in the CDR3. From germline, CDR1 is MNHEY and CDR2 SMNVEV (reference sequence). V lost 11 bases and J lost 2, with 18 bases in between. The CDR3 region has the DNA TGTGCCGGCCTACACGGAGGCAGACAAGAGACCCAGTACTTC. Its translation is CAGLHGGRQETQYF.

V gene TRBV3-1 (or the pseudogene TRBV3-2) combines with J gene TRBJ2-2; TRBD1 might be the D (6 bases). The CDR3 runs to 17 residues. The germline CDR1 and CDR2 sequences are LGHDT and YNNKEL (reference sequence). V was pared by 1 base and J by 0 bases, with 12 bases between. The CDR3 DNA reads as TGTGCCAGCAGCCAAGGGACAGCTGGTTCGAACACCGGGGAGCTGTTTTTT. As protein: CASSQGTAGSNTGELFF.

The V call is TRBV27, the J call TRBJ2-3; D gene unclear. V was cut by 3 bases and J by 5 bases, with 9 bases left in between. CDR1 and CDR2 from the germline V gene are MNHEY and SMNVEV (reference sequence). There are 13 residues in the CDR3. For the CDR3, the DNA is TGTGCCAGCAGTTTTATGTCGCGAGATACGCAGTATTTT. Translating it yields CASSFMSRDTQYF.

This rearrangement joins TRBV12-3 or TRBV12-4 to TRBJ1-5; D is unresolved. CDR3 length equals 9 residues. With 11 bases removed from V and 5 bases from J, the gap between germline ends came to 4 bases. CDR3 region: CAEHQPQHF. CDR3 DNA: TGTGCCGAGCATCAGCCCCAGCATTTT.

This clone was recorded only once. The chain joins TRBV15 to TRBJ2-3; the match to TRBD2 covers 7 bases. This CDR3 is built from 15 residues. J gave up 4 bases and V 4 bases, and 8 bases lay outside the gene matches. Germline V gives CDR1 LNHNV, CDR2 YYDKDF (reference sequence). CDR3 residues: CATSNGGGPPDTQYF. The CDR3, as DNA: TGTGCCACCAGCAACGGCGGGGGACCCCCAGATACGCAGTATTTT.

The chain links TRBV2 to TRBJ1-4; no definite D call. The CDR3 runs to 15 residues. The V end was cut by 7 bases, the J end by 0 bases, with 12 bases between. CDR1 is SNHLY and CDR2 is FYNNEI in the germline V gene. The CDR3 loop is CASTGVSTTNEKLFF. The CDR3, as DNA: TGTGCCAGCACCGGAGTGAGCACAACTAATGAAAAACTGTTTTTT. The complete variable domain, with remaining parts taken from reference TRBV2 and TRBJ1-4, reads EPEVTQTPSHQVTQMGQEVILRCVPISNHLYFYWYRQILGQKVEFLVSFYNNEISEKSEIFDDQFSVERPDGSNFTLKIRSTKLEDSAMYFCASTGVSTTNEKLFFGSGTQLSVL.

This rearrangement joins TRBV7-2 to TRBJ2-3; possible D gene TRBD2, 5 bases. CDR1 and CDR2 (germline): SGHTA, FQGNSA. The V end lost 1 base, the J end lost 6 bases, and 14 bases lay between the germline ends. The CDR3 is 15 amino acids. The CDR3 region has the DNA TGTGCCAGCAGCTTAGTGAGGGCGAGCTCGGATACGCAGTATTTT. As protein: CASSLVRASSDTQYF.

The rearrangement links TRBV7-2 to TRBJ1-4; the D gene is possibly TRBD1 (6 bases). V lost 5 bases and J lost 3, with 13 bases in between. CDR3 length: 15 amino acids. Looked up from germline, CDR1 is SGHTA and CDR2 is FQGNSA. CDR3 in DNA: TGTGCCAGCAGCCTACAGGGCGTCCCTAATGAAAAACTGTTTTTT. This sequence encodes CASSLQGVPNEKLFF.

In DNA, the CDR3 is TGCGCCAGCTCCTCCCGAACCGGGACAGGGCGGACTGAAGCTTTCTTT. Translated: CASSSRTGTGRTEAFF. The chain joins TRBV5-1 to TRBJ1-1, with TRBD1 identical over 9 bases. This CDR3 is 16 amino acids long. The germline gives CDR1 SGHRS, CDR2 YFSETQ. Germline trimming cut 7 bases from V and 5 bases from J; bases unmatched to any gene: 15.

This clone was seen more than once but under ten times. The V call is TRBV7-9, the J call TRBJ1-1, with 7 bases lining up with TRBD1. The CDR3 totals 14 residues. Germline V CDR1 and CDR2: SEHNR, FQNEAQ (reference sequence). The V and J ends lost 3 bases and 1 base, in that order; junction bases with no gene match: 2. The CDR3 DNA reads TGTGCCAGCAGCTTCAACAGGGGGAACACTGAAGCTTTCTTT. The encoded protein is CASSFNRGNTEAFF.

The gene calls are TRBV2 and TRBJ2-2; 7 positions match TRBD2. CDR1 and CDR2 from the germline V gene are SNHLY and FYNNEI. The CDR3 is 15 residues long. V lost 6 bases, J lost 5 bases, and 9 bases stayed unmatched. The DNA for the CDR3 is TGTGCCAGCAGCGCAGCGGGGCCGGGTACCGGGGAGCTGTTTTTT. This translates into CASSAAGPGTGELFF.

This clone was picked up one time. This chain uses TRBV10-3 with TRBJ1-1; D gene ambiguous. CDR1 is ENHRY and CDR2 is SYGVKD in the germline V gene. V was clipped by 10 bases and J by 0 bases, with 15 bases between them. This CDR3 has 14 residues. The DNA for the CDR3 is TGTGCCACCGGGCGGGTCGAAATGAACACTGAAGCTTTCTTT. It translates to CATGRVEMNTEAFF.

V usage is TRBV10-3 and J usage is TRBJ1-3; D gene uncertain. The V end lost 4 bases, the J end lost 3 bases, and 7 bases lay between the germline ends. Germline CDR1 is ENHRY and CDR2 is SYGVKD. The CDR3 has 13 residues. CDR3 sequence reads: CAISGVDGNTIYF. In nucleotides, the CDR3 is TGTGCCATCAGTGGCGTAGATGGAAACACCATATATTTT.

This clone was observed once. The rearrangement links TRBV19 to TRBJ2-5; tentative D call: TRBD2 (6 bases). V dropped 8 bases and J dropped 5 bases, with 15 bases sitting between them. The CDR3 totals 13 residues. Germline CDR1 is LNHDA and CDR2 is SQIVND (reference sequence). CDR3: CASLSRSGETQYF. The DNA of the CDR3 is TGTGCCAGTCTCAGCCGGAGCGGGGAGACCCAGTACTTC.

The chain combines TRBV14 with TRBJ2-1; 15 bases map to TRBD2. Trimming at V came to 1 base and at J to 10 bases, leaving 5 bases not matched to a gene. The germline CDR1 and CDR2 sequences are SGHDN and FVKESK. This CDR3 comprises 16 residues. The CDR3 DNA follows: TGTGCCAGCAGCCAAGGGACTAGCGGGGGGGCTCAGGAGCAGTTCTTC. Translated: CASSQGTSGGAQEQFF.

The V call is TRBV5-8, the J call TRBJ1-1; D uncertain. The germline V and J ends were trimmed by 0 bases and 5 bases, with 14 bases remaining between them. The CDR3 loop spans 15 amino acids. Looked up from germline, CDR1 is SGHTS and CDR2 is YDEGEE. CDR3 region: CASSLGAGPRTEAFF. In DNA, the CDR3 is TGTGCCAGCAGCTTGGGGGCGGGCCCCAGGACTGAAGCTTTCTTT.

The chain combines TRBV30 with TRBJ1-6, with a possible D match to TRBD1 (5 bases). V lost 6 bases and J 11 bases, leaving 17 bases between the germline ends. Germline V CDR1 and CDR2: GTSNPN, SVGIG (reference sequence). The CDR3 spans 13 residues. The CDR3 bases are TGTGCCTGCCAAGCCGGGGGGTCGCCACCCCTCCACTTT. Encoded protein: CACQAGGSPPLHF.

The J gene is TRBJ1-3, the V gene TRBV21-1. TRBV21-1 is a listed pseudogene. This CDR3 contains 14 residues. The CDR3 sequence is CASSNRGSGNTIYF. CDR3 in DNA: TGTGCCAGCAGCAACCGGGGATCCGGAAACACCATATATTTT.

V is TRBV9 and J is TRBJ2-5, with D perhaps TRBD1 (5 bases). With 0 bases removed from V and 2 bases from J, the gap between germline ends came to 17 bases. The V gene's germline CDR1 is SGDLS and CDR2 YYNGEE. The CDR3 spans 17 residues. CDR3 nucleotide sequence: TGTGCCAGCAGCGTAGGAATAGTGGGGCGGATACAAGAGACCCAGTACTTC. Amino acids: CASSVGIVGRIQETQYF.

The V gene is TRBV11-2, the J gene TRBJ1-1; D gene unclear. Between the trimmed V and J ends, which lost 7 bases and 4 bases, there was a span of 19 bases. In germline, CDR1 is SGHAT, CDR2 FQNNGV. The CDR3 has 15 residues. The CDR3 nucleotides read TGTGCCAGCAAATGGTGGGAGGCGCGGAGCACTGAAGCTTTCTTT. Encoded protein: CASKWWEARSTEAFF.